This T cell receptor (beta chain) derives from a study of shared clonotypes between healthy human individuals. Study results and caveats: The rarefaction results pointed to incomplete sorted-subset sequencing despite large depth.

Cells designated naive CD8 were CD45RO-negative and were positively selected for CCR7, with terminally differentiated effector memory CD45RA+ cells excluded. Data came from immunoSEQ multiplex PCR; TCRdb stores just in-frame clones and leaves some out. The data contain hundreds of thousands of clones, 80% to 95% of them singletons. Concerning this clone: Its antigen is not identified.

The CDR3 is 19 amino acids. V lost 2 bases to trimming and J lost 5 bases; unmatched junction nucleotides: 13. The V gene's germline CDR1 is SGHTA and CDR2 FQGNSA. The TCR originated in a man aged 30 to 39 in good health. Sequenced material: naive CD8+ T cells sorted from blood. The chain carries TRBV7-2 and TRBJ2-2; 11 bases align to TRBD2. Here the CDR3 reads CASSLLRGGLAGGTGELFF. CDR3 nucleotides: TGTGCCAGCAGCTTATTACGGGGCGGGCTAGCGGGAGGTACCGGGGAGCTGTTTTTT. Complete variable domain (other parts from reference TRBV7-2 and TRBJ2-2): GAGVSQSPSNKVTEKGKDVELRCDPISGHTALYWYRQSLGQGLEFLIYFQGNSAPDKSGLPSDRFSAERTGGSVSTLTIQRTQQEDSAVYLCASSLLRGGLAGGTGELFFGEGSRLTVL.